A selection of T cell receptor beta chains follows, all from one sample in a study of cytomegalovirus exposure and HLA in healthy donors. Sequencing was performed with immunoSEQ multiplex PCR; in TCRdb, only in-frame clones are kept and a portion is missing. This sample has fewer than 200,000 clones, with about 90% found just once. Input material: PBMCs. The receptor set was obtained from a girl younger than two in good health and CMV-seronegative. Both conserved end residues are part of each CDR3. D genes are given only for firm matches. Size tells how often a clone was seen (once, few, many) or the class of an expanded clone, and some rows leave it out.

j_gene: TRBJ2-7
abundance: -
d_gene: TRBD2
v_gene: TRBV27
CDR3aa: CASSTKGLWDRGEQYF
CDR3nt: TGTGCCAGCAGTACCAAGGGACTATGGGACCGGGGCGAGCAGTACTTC

j_gene: TRBJ1-1
abundance: -
d_gene: -
v_gene: TRBV5-1
CDR3aa: CASSLQDTEAFF
CDR3nt: TGCGCCAGCAGCCTACAGGACACTGAAGCTTTCTTT

j_gene: TRBJ2-5
abundance: -
d_gene: -
v_gene: TRBV10-1
CDR3aa: CASSEGQQETQYF
CDR3nt: TGCGCCAGCAGTGAGGGTCAGCAAGAGACCCAGTACTTC

j_gene: TRBJ2-3
abundance: few
d_gene: TRBD2
v_gene: TRBV6-9
CDR3aa: CASKQMMRGADTQYF
CDR3nt: TGTGCCAGCAAACAAATGATGCGGGGGGCAGATACGCAGTATTTT

j_gene: TRBJ2-7
abundance: -
d_gene: -
v_gene: TRBV27
CDR3aa: CASGITGLEQYF
CDR3nt: TGTGCCAGCGGCATCACAGGGCTGGAGCAGTACTTC

j_gene: TRBJ2-7
abundance: -
d_gene: TRBD1
v_gene: TRBV7-9
CDR3aa: CASSLRQGANEQYF
CDR3nt: TGTGCCAGCAGCTTAAGACAGGGGGCGAACGAGCAGTACTTC

j_gene: TRBJ2-1
abundance: -
d_gene: -
v_gene: TRBV11-3
CDR3aa: CASSYSVGTYNEQFF
CDR3nt: TGTGCCAGCAGCTATTCTGTCGGGACCTACAATGAGCAGTTCTTC

j_gene: TRBJ2-6
abundance: -
d_gene: TRBD1
v_gene: TRBV5-1
CDR3aa: CASSQTGSGANVLTF
CDR3nt: TGCGCCAGCAGCCAGACAGGGTCTGGGGCCAACGTCCTGACTTTC

j_gene: TRBJ1-4
abundance: -
d_gene: TRBD1
v_gene: TRBV5-8
CDR3aa: CASSLATGGYLDEKLFF
CDR3nt: TGTGCCAGCAGCTTGGCAACAGGGGGCTACCTGGATGAAAAACTGTTTTTT

j_gene: TRBJ2-1
abundance: few
d_gene: -
v_gene: TRBV6-5
CDR3aa: CASSYSGYNEQFF
CDR3nt: TGTGCCAGCAGTTACAGCGGATACAATGAGCAGTTCTTC

j_gene: TRBJ2-7
abundance: -
d_gene: -
v_gene: TRBV7-8
CDR3aa: CASSPRDRLSYEQYF
CDR3nt: TGTGCCAGCAGCCCGCGGGACAGACTATCCTACGAGCAGTACTTC

j_gene: TRBJ2-7
abundance: -
d_gene: TRBD1
v_gene: TRBV18
CDR3aa: CASSPERTGPYEQYF
CDR3nt: TGTGCCAGCTCACCAGAACGGACAGGGCCCTACGAGCAGTACTTC

j_gene: TRBJ2-2
abundance: once
d_gene: TRBD1
v_gene: TRBV19
CDR3aa: CASSMSGQLNTGELFF
CDR3nt: TGTGCCAGTAGTATGTCGGGACAGCTAAACACCGGGGAGCTGTTTTTT

j_gene: TRBJ2-3
abundance: -
d_gene: TRBD1
v_gene: TRBV28
CDR3aa: CASSLNSGTGFTDTQYF
CDR3nt: TGTGCCAGCAGCCTCAATTCCGGGACAGGGTTCACAGATACGCAGTATTTT

j_gene: TRBJ2-7
abundance: -
d_gene: -
v_gene: TRBV2
CDR3aa: CASILDSSYEQYF
CDR3nt: TGTGCCAGCATCCTGGACAGCTCCTACGAGCAGTACTTC

j_gene: TRBJ1-2
abundance: once
d_gene: TRBD1
v_gene: TRBV7-9
CDR3aa: CASSSEVRTGWGYTF
CDR3nt: TGTGCCAGCAGCTCGGAGGTACGGACAGGCTGGGGCTACACCTTC

j_gene: TRBJ2-1
abundance: -
d_gene: TRBD2
v_gene: TRBV5-1
CDR3aa: CASSLTSGSVEQFF
CDR3nt: TGCGCCAGCAGCTTGACTAGCGGGAGTGTTGAGCAGTTCTTC

j_gene: TRBJ2-7
abundance: -
d_gene: -
v_gene: TRBV18
CDR3aa: CASLVYTYEQYF
CDR3nt: TGTGCCAGCTTAGTGTATACCTACGAGCAGTACTTC

j_gene: TRBJ2-1
abundance: -
d_gene: TRBD1
v_gene: TRBV2
CDR3aa: CASGRETGPYNEQFF
CDR3nt: TGTGCCAGCGGAAGGGAGACAGGGCCATACAATGAGCAGTTCTTC

j_gene: TRBJ1-4
abundance: -
d_gene: -
v_gene: TRBV5-8
CDR3aa: CASSDRTENEKLFF
CDR3nt: TGTGCCAGCAGCGATCGGACAGAGAATGAAAAACTGTTTTTT

j_gene: TRBJ2-1
abundance: -
d_gene: TRBD2
v_gene: TRBV11-1
CDR3aa: CASSPGLAGNNEQFF
CDR3nt: TGTGCCAGCAGCCCCGGACTAGCGGGAAACAATGAGCAGTTCTTC

j_gene: TRBJ2-1
abundance: -
d_gene: TRBD1
v_gene: TRBV29-1
CDR3aa: CSGLGQGYNEQFF
CDR3nt: TGCAGCGGGCTGGGACAGGGGTACAATGAGCAGTTCTTC

j_gene: TRBJ1-5
abundance: -
d_gene: TRBD1
v_gene: TRBV5-8
CDR3aa: CASSLEDRAFSLQPQHF
CDR3nt: TGTGCCAGCAGCTTGGAGGACAGGGCCTTCTCACTACAGCCCCAGCATTTT

j_gene: TRBJ1-1
abundance: -
d_gene: -
v_gene: TRBV5-6
CDR3aa: CASSFVTGTTEAFF
CDR3nt: TGTGCCAGCAGCTTCGTTACAGGGACGACTGAAGCTTTCTTT

j_gene: TRBJ2-3
abundance: -
d_gene: -
v_gene: TRBV7-9
CDR3aa: CASSFLRAWGSGADTQYF
CDR3nt: TGTGCCAGCAGCTTCCTCAGGGCTTGGGGGTCGGGGGCAGATACGCAGTATTTT

j_gene: TRBJ2-1
abundance: -
d_gene: -
v_gene: TRBV15
CDR3aa: CATSSEGPGEVDEQFF
CDR3nt: TGTGCCACCAGCAGCGAAGGTCCTGGGGAGGTAGATGAGCAGTTCTTC

j_gene: TRBJ2-7
abundance: -
d_gene: -
v_gene: TRBV15
CDR3aa: CATSREDTIYEQYF
CDR3nt: TGTGCCACCAGCAGAGAAGACACAATTTACGAGCAGTACTTC

j_gene: TRBJ1-1
abundance: once
d_gene: TRBD1
v_gene: TRBV2
CDR3aa: CASSDPGQGITEAFF
CDR3nt: TGTGCCAGCAGTGATCCGGGACAGGGGATCACTGAAGCTTTCTTT

j_gene: TRBJ1-2
abundance: -
d_gene: -
v_gene: TRBV30
CDR3aa: CAWKGIRVGYGYTF
CDR3nt: TGTGCCTGGAAAGGTATCAGGGTAGGCTATGGCTACACCTTC

j_gene: TRBJ2-2
abundance: -
d_gene: TRBD2
v_gene: TRBV12-5
CDR3aa: CASGIAGGRDTGELFF
CDR3nt: TGTGCTAGTGGGATAGCGGGGGGGCGCGACACCGGGGAGCTGTTTTTT

j_gene: TRBJ2-7
abundance: -
d_gene: -
v_gene: TRBV6-1
CDR3aa: CASRRTDEQYF
CDR3nt: TGTGCCAGCAGACGAACGGACGAGCAGTACTTC

j_gene: TRBJ2-3
abundance: -
d_gene: TRBD2
v_gene: TRBV4-3
CDR3aa: CASSQGGASGSDTQYF
CDR3nt: TGCGCCAGCAGCCAAGGTGGGGCTAGCGGGTCAGATACGCAGTATTTT

j_gene: TRBJ1-1
abundance: -
d_gene: TRBD1
v_gene: TRBV5-4
CDR3aa: CASIDRGRSMNTEAFF
CDR3nt: TGTGCCAGCATCGACAGGGGGCGGAGCATGAACACTGAAGCTTTCTTT

j_gene: TRBJ1-3
abundance: -
d_gene: -
v_gene: TRBV6-5
CDR3aa: CASRGGSGNTIYF
CDR3nt: TGTGCCAGCAGAGGGGGCTCTGGAAACACCATATATTTT

j_gene: TRBJ2-3
abundance: -
d_gene: -
v_gene: TRBV10-3
CDR3aa: CAISETNTDTQYF
CDR3nt: TGTGCCATCAGTGAGACAAATACAGATACGCAGTATTTT

j_gene: TRBJ2-3
abundance: -
d_gene: -
v_gene: TRBV5-4
CDR3aa: CASSRGEDTQYF
CDR3nt: TGTGCCAGCAGCCGGGGTGAAGATACGCAGTATTTT

j_gene: TRBJ2-5
abundance: -
d_gene: TRBD1
v_gene: TRBV27
CDR3aa: CASSPARDRTQETQYF
CDR3nt: TGTGCCAGCAGTCCGGCCCGGGACAGGACTCAAGAGACCCAGTACTTC

j_gene: TRBJ1-1
abundance: -
d_gene: -
v_gene: TRBV7-3
CDR3aa: CASSLQGRYTEAFF
CDR3nt: TGTGCCAGCAGCTTACAGGGTCGTTACACTGAAGCTTTCTTT

j_gene: TRBJ2-1
abundance: -
d_gene: TRBD2
v_gene: TRBV7-9
CDR3aa: CASSPRAGEGGNEQFF
CDR3nt: TGTGCCAGCAGCCCTAGAGCGGGGGAAGGAGGCAATGAGCAGTTCTTC

j_gene: TRBJ2-2
abundance: -
d_gene: TRBD1
v_gene: TRBV29-1
CDR3aa: CSVAPGGTGELFF
CDR3nt: TGCAGCGTTGCCCCAGGGGGCACCGGGGAGCTGTTTTTT

j_gene: TRBJ2-1
abundance: -
d_gene: TRBD2
v_gene: TRBV7-9
CDR3aa: CASSQDGLAGGNEQFF
CDR3nt: TGTGCCAGCAGCCAAGACGGACTAGCGGGAGGCAATGAGCAGTTCTTC

j_gene: TRBJ2-7
abundance: once
d_gene: -
v_gene: TRBV6-1
CDR3aa: CASSGAGPGLYEQYF
CDR3nt: TGTGCCAGCAGTGGGGCGGGGCCCGGGCTCTACGAGCAGTACTTC

j_gene: TRBJ2-4
abundance: -
d_gene: -
v_gene: TRBV5-3
CDR3aa: CARVSQGWSIQYF
CDR3nt: TGTGCCAGAGTCTCCCAGGGTTGGAGCATTCAGTACTTC

j_gene: TRBJ2-1
abundance: few
d_gene: TRBD2
v_gene: TRBV11-1
CDR3aa: CASSPPLAGGSNEQFF
CDR3nt: TGTGCCAGCAGCCCCCCACTAGCGGGAGGCTCCAATGAGCAGTTCTTC

j_gene: TRBJ2-7
abundance: -
d_gene: -
v_gene: TRBV4-1
CDR3aa: CASSQEMGSYEQYF
CDR3nt: TGCGCCAGCAGCCAAGAAATGGGCAGCTACGAGCAGTACTTC

j_gene: TRBJ2-7
abundance: -
d_gene: TRBD2
v_gene: TRBV5-1
CDR3aa: CASKGTSGSSYEQYF
CDR3nt: TGCGCCAGCAAGGGGACTAGCGGGAGCTCCTACGAGCAGTACTTC

j_gene: TRBJ2-5
abundance: -
d_gene: TRBD1
v_gene: TRBV7-9
CDR3aa: CASTSGQGVGETQYF
CDR3nt: TGTGCCAGCACCTCCGGACAGGGGGTAGGTGAGACCCAGTACTTC

j_gene: TRBJ2-2
abundance: -
d_gene: TRBD2
v_gene: TRBV10-3
CDR3aa: CAISGTSGNTGELFF
CDR3nt: TGTGCCATCAGTGGGACTAGCGGGAACACCGGGGAGCTGTTTTTT

j_gene: TRBJ2-3
abundance: -
d_gene: -
v_gene: TRBV7-9
CDR3aa: CASSSERGGDTQYF
CDR3nt: TGTGCCAGCAGCAGCGAGCGAGGAGGCGATACGCAGTATTTT

j_gene: TRBJ1-1
abundance: -
d_gene: -
v_gene: TRBV9
CDR3aa: CASSATQQGETEAFF
CDR3nt: TGTGCCAGCAGCGCCACCCAACAGGGAGAAACTGAAGCTTTCTTT